This T cell receptor (beta chain) appears in the sequencing data of a study of blood T cell repertoires in COVID-19. Turning to the study itself: There were acute and convalescent COVID-19 samples, and they came from the United States, Italy and Spain. Sample material is recorded as cDNA or gDNA derived from T cells, B-cell-depleted T cells, or PBMCs.

CDR3 length equals 18 residues. Per the germline V gene, CDR1 is SEHNR and CDR2 is FQNEAQ (reference sequence). J was trimmed by 3 bases and V by 6 bases; bases with no gene match: 19. The Seattle patients joined while their infection was active and were tracked longitudinally afterward. In the authors' workflow: Estimated nucleated cell counts came from reference gene primer amplification. This table comes from immunoSEQ multiplex PCR, and its TCRdb copy is limited to in-frame clones, with some not included. The V and J calls and the clone size are those of that table, but D and trimming were determined from the DNA. The sample yields 12,000 or so clones, 70% to 75% seen once.

The origin of this receptor is a man aged 60-69 years with COVID-19, enrolled during active disease. The sequencing sample was made of peripheral blood. The V gene is TRBV7-9, the J gene TRBJ1-1; 7 nucleotides align to TRBD1. CDR3 nucleotides: TGTGCCAGCAGTCGTGGGGCTTTGGGGGACAGACCCTACACTGAAGCTTTCTTT. Its translation is CASSRGALGDRPYTEAFF.